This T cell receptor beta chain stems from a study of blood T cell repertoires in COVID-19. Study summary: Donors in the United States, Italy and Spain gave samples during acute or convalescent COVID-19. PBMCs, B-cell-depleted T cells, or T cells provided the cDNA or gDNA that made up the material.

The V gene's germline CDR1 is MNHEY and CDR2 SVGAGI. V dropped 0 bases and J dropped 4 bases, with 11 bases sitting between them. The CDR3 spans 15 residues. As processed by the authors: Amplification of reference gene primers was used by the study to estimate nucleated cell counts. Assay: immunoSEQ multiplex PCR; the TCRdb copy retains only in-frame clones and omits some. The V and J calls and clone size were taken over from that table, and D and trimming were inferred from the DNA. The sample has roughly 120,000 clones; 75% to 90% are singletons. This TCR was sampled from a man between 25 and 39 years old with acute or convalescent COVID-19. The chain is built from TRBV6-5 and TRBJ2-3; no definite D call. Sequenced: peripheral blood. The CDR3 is CASSYSSARADTQYF. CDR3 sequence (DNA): TGTGCCAGCAGTTACTCATCAGCACGGGCAGATACGCAGTATTTT.